A single sample is the source of the 9 T cell receptor beta chains below, sequenced in a study of identical twins. Via MiXCR, TCRdb re-called the 5' RACE reads, giving one row per CDR3 protein. Of 450,000 to 650,000 distinct CDR3 sequences listed, around 15% are singletons. These data also featured in a second study, about yellow fever vaccine responses in identical twins.

Sequencing input: CD4+ T cells sorted from blood. These receptors all come from a woman aged 18-29 years in good health.

This clonotype was detected only a few times. V usage is TRBV6-1 and J usage is TRBJ1-5; no reliable D call. The CDR3 consists of 13 residues. Between the trimmed V and J ends, which lost 1 base and 6 bases, there was a span of 7 bases. CDR1 is MNHNS, CDR2 SASEGT, per germline. The CDR3 DNA reads as TGTGCCAGCAGTGAAGAGGCGGGTCAGCCCCAGCATTTT. Its translation: CASSEEAGQPQHF.

This clonotype has just a few counts. The CDR3 is CASSLRPGLGETQYF. The CDR3, as DNA: TGTGCCAGCAGCTTGCGACCGGGATTGGGAGAGACCCAGTACTTC. V is TRBV5-6 and J is TRBJ2-5; tentative D call: TRBD2 (5 bases). This CDR3 has 15 residues. CDR1 and CDR2 from the germline V gene are SGHDT and YYEEEE. With 1 base removed from V and 4 bases from J, the gap between germline ends came to 14 bases.

The sample holds a few counts of this clonotype. The chain links TRBV7-9 to TRBJ2-5; a possible D gene is TRBD1 (6 bases). This CDR3 region has 15 residues. V shed 6 bases and J shed 0 bases, with 14 bases lying between them. Germline V gene lookup returns CDR1 SEHNR and CDR2 FQNEAQ (reference sequence). The CDR3 DNA reads TGTGCCAGCAGACGGGACACGGGATACCAAGAGACCCAGTACTTC. It codes for CASRRDTGYQETQYF.

This clonotype has just a few counts. The rearrangement joins TRBV6-2 or TRBV6-3 to TRBJ1-2; no clear D gene. V was pared by 0 bases and J by 2 bases, with 7 bases between. Germline CDR1 and CDR2: MNHEY and SVGEGT. This CDR3 has 14 residues. Written as DNA, the CDR3 is TGTGCCAGCAGTTACTCAACGGGAAACTATGGCTACACCTTC. This codes for CASSYSTGNYGYTF.

The rearrangement uses TRBV21-1 and TRBJ2-7; the table calls TRBD2, which could not be checked here. TRBV21-1 is designated a pseudogene. There are 16 residues in the CDR3. CDR3 sequence reads: CASSKDAGLSSYEQYF. In DNA form, the CDR3 reads TGTGCCAGCAGCAAAGACGCGGGCCTGAGCTCCTACGAGCAGTACTTC.

This clonotype was counted between two and nine times. This chain joins TRBV28 and TRBJ1-1; no definite D call. Germline CDR1 MDHEN, CDR2 SYDVKM. V lost 5 bases and J 2 bases, leaving 9 bases between the germline ends. CDR3 length equals 13 residues. The CDR3 reads CASSVALNTEAFF. For the CDR3, the DNA is TGTGCCAGCAGTGTAGCACTCAACACTGAAGCTTTCTTT.

This chain uses TRBV7-9 with TRBJ2-3, with D unresolved. CDR3 length: 15 residues. Trimming stripped 6 bases from V and 9 bases from J, with 22 bases between. Germline CDR1 reads SEHNR; CDR2 reads FQNEAQ (reference sequence). CDR3 protein: CASRPLVPTRGTQYF. DNA of the CDR3: TGTGCCAGCAGACCGCTCGTTCCCACCCGAGGAACGCAGTATTTT.

The table lists this clonotype with many counts. DNA of the CDR3: TGTGCCACCCTAGCGGATACGCAGTATTTT. This sequence encodes CATLADTQYF. The chain links TRBV7-9 to TRBJ2-3, with D possibly being TRBD2 (6 bases). This CDR3 is built from 10 residues. Germline CDR1 and CDR2: SEHNR and FQNEAQ (reference sequence). Trimming left V 10 bases short and J 6 bases short, with 8 bases between. Using reference TRBV7-9 and TRBJ2-3 for the parts outside the CDR3, the full variable domain is DTGVSQNPRHKITKRGQNVTFRCDPISEHNRLYWYRQTLGQGPEFLTYFQNEAQLEKSRLLSDRFSAERPKGSFSTLEIQRTEQGDSAMYLCATLADTQYFGPGTRLTVL.

This clonotype was recorded only once. The V and J genes are TRBV5-1 and TRBJ1-5, with D hard to call. The CDR3 spans 13 residues. CDR1 and CDR2 from the germline V gene are SGHRS and YFSETQ. With 5 bases removed from V and 0 bases from J, the gap between germline ends came to 6 bases. CDR3 coding DNA: TGCGCCAGCAGACTCTATAGCAATCAGCCCCAGCATTTT. Translating it yields CASRLYSNQPQHF.